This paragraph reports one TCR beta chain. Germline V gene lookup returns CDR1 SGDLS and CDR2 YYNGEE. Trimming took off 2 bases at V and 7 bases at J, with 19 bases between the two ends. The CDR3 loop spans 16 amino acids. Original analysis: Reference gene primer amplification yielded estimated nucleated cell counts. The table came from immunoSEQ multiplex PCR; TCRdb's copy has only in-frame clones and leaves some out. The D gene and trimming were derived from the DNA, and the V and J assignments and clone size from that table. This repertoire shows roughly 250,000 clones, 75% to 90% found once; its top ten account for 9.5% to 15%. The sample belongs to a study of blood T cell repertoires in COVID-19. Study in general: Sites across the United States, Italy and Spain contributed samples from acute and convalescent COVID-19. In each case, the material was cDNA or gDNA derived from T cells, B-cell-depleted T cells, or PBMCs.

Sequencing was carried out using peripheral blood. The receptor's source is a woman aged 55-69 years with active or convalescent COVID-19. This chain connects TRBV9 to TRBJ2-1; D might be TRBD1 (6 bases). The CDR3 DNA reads TGTGCCAGCAGCGTCCCTAAAACAGGGATTCGGAATGAGCAGTTCTTC. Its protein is CASSVPKTGIRNEQFF.